This TCR beta chain was sequenced in a study of T cell responses to AZD1222 COVID-19 vaccine. Study results and caveats: Repertoires were collected only later (after the peak T cell response had occurred). Mostly white British, mostly female donors; authors suggested clonal diversity may be underestimated.

Using immunoSEQ multiplex PCR, the repertoire was profiled, and TCRdb retains in-frame clones only, with some absent. The sample includes roughly 160,000 clones, more than 80% of them seen just once. The CDR3 is 15 residues long. CDR1 is SGHRS and CDR2 is YFSETQ in the germline V gene. Unmatched junction bases numbered 3, after V lost 3 bases and J lost 7 bases. As for this clone: Antigen unknown.

The sequencing used peripheral blood, collected on day 0 of AZD1222 vaccination. The sequence derives from an adult in good health. The chain carries TRBV5-1 and TRBJ2-1; the match to TRBD2 covers 14 bases. CDR3 residues: CASSWTSGGPNEQFF. The CDR3 DNA sequence: TGCGCCAGCAGCTGGACTAGCGGGGGGCCGAATGAGCAGTTCTTC.